These 32 T cell receptor beta chains came from one sample sequenced in a study of T cells in Graves' hyperthyroidism and ophthalmopathy. From RNA transcripts, TCR beta CDR3 regions were amplified. Researchers ran a first-round RT-PCR on the TCR CDR3 using the HTBI primer set. TCRdb fed the multiplex PCR reads into MiXCR, producing one record per CDR3 protein. The sample records about 160,000 distinct CDR3 sequences, roughly 9.4% being singletons. Sequencing was carried out using blood. Receptors originate from a woman aged 18-35 years with Graves' hyperthyroidism that later progressed to Graves' ophthalmopathy.

This clonotype has a count of ten or more. The chain recombines TRBV20-1 with TRBJ2-5, with D uncertain. Deletions cut 3 bases from V and 1 base from J, with 9 bases between. Germline-derived CDR1 and CDR2 are DFQATT and SNEGSKA (reference sequence). CDR3 length: 13 amino acids. The CDR3 DNA is TGCAGTGCTAGTTTAACTGCCCAAGAGACCCAGTACTTC. It specifies CSASLTAQETQYF.

This clonotype was detected many times. The genes are TRBV19 and TRBJ2-5, with TRBD2 as a possible D gene (6 bases). Germline values: CDR1 LNHDA, CDR2 SQIVND (reference sequence). CDR3 length equals 18 residues. Trimming shortened V by 1 base and J by 5 bases, and 23 bases separated the two germline ends. The CDR3 is CASSIVYRGLAKEETQYF. The CDR3 DNA reads as TGTGCCAGTAGTATAGTCTACCGTGGGCTAGCGAAGGAGGAGACCCAGTACTTC.

This clonotype came up many times. The rearrangement uses TRBV20-1 and TRBJ1-1; tentative D call: TRBD1 (6 bases). The V gene's germline CDR1 is DFQATT and CDR2 SNEGSKA (reference sequence). Trimming removed 4 bases at V and 3 bases at J, with 15 bases between. CDR3 length: 14 amino acids. The CDR3 loop is CSAKTGPWDTEAFF. For the CDR3, the DNA is TGCAGTGCTAAAACAGGGCCATGGGACACTGAAGCTTTCTTT.

V is TRBV28 and J is TRBJ1-2; D is ambiguous. V lost 8 bases to trimming and J lost 2 bases, with 12 bases between them. Germline assignment: CDR1 MDHEN and CDR2 SYDVKM. The CDR3 extends over 13 amino acids. CDR3 DNA sequence: TGTGCCAGCGCGGAAGGACGCAACTATGGCTACACCTTC. Amino acids: CASAEGRNYGYTF.

The table lists this clonotype with many counts. This sequence joins TRBV6-1 and TRBJ1-3; D is undetermined. Trimming left V 6 bases short and J 3 bases short, with 18 bases between. Germline values: CDR1 MNHNS, CDR2 SASEGT. CDR3 size: 16 residues. The CDR3 loop reads CASRPLTLAYGNTIYF. The CDR3 DNA reads as TGTGCCAGCAGACCATTGACGCTGGCTTATGGAAACACCATATATTTT.

This clonotype turned up a few times. The junction differs from germline at one of its ends, possibly a read error. The chain combines TRBV7-3 with TRBJ2-2; D is undetermined. Germline V gene sequence: CDR1 SGHTA, CDR2 FQGTGA. CDR3 length: 14 amino acids. The CDR3 loop is CAGSLHRNTGELFF. In nucleotides, the CDR3 is TGTGCCGGCAGCTTACACAGGAACACCGGGGAGCTGTTTTTT.

This chain joins TRBV30 and TRBJ1-6, with 7 bases matching TRBD1. Germline V gene data show CDR1 as GTSNPN and CDR2 as SVGIG (reference sequence). There are 16 residues in the CDR3. Unmatched junction bases numbered 6, after V lost 4 bases and J lost 0 bases. The CDR3 here is CAWTRGQFSYNSPLHF. The DNA of the CDR3 is TGTGCCTGGACACGGGGACAGTTCTCCTATAATTCACCCCTCCACTTT.

This clonotype was seen ten or more times. The V and J genes are TRBV7-8 and TRBJ2-3, with a tentative D call TRBD2 (6 bases). The length of the CDR3 is 14 residues. Germline values: CDR1 SGHVS, CDR2 FQNEAQ. V was clipped by 3 bases and J by 6 bases, with 13 bases between them. For the CDR3, the DNA is TGTGCCAGCAGCTTTAGGACTACCGGGGATACGCAGTATTTT. Translation: CASSFRTTGDTQYF.

Many counts were recorded for this clonotype. The chain recombines TRBV18 with TRBJ1-1, with unresolved D. Germline CDR1 is KGHSH and CDR2 is LQKENI. V shed 1 base and J shed 7 bases, with 16 bases lying between them. The CDR3 runs 15 residues. CDR3 in DNA: TGTGCCAGCTCACCACGAGAGGAATGGCCCGATGAAGCTTTCTTT. Its protein is CASSPREEWPDEAFF.

This chain joins TRBV6-4 and TRBJ2-2, with D maybe TRBD2 (5 bases). This CDR3 region has 16 residues. V was cut by 4 bases and J by 3 bases, with 15 bases left in between. Germline V gene lookup returns CDR1 MRHNA and CDR2 SNTAGT. CDR3 DNA sequence: TGTGCCAGCAGTGCCTCACGGCACGGGGACACCGGGGAGCTGTTTTTT. This codes for CASSASRHGDTGELFF.

This clonotype was seen a handful of times. The chain recombines TRBV28 with TRBJ2-2; D gene unclear. The V gene lost 5 bases and the J gene lost 5 bases, with 15 bases spanning the gap. The CDR3 runs 15 residues. Germline values: CDR1 MDHEN, CDR2 SYDVKM. The CDR3 DNA reads as TGTGCCAGCAGTCCCCACCAAGCTGGAACCGGGGAGCTGTTTTTT. It specifies CASSPHQAGTGELFF.

A single count supports this clonotype. This chain uses TRBV19 with TRBJ2-3, with TRBD1 identical over 8 bases. This CDR3 has 14 residues. Looked up from germline, CDR1 is LNHDA and CDR2 is SQIVND (reference sequence). V lost 9 bases to trimming and J lost 6 bases; unmatched junction nucleotides: 11. Here the CDR3 reads CASSGTGAHDTQYF. In DNA form, the CDR3 reads TGTGCCAGCTCCGGGACAGGTGCCCACGATACGCAGTATTTT. The entire variable domain, with the rest obtained from reference TRBV19 and TRBJ2-3, is as follows: DGGITQSPKYLFRKEGQNVTLSCEQNLNHDAMYWYRQDPGQGLRLIYYSQIVNDFQKGDIAEGYSVSREKKESFPLTVTSAQKNPTAFYLCASSGTGAHDTQYFGPGTRLTVL.

In this sample, this clonotype turned up many times. Compared with germline, one end of the junction differs, possibly owing to a read error. The V and J genes are TRBV6-1 and TRBJ2-5; the D gene is possibly TRBD2 (6 bases). The CDR3 extends over 15 amino acids. Germline V gene data show CDR1 as MNHNS and CDR2 as SASEGT. DNA of the CDR3: TGTACCAGCAGTGAAGGTTTCGGGGGTGGAGAGACCCAGTACTTC. Translating gives CTSSEGFGGGETQYF.

The chain joins TRBV11-2 to TRBJ2-1, with D perhaps TRBD1 (6 bases). CDR3 length equals 13 residues. V was cut by 2 bases and J by 10 bases, with 12 bases left in between. Germline values: CDR1 SGHAT, CDR2 FQNNGV. The CDR3 protein is CASSLTSGTEQFF. CDR3 bases: TGTGCCAGCAGCTTAACCTCCGGGACAGAGCAGTTCTTC.

This clonotype showed up just a few times. V is TRBV10-3 and J is TRBJ2-3, with D perhaps TRBD1 (5 bases). Trimming cost V 2 bases and J 4 bases, with 13 bases left between them. This CDR3 is 15 amino acids long. Germline CDR1 reads ENHRY; CDR2 reads SYGVKD. This CDR3 is CAISEATWGPDTQYF. In DNA form, the CDR3 reads TGTGCCATCAGTGAGGCCACGTGGGGCCCAGATACGCAGTATTTT.

This clonotype came up many times. The chain joins TRBV2 to TRBJ2-4; D is uncertain. CDR3 length equals 15 residues. From germline, CDR1 is SNHLY and CDR2 FYNNEI. Trimming took off 5 bases at V and 0 bases at J, with 11 bases between the two ends. CDR3 region: CASSPTPAAKNIQYF. CDR3 nucleotides: TGTGCCAGCAGTCCCACCCCAGCAGCCAAAAACATTCAGTACTTC.

In this sample, this clonotype turned up many times. The chain uses TRBV2 and TRBJ2-1; 12 bases match TRBD2. V gave up 4 bases and J gave up 8 bases; unmatched junction bases: 15. CDR1 SNHLY and CDR2 FYNNEI come from the germline V gene. CDR3 size: 18 residues. Here the CDR3 reads CASSGGLLSSGRVDEQFF. CDR3 sequence (DNA): TGTGCCAGCAGTGGGGGCCTTTTGTCTAGCGGGAGGGTGGATGAGCAGTTCTTC.

This clonotype has a count of ten or more. The rearrangement uses TRBV29-1 and TRBJ2-2; no clear D gene. The CDR3 totals 12 residues. Per the germline V gene, CDR1 is SQVTM and CDR2 is ANQGSEA. V was pared by 4 bases and J by 0 bases, with 3 bases between. Written as DNA, the CDR3 is TGCAGCGTTGGAGCGAACACCGGGGAGCTGTTTTTT. This encodes CSVGANTGELFF.

This clonotype is medium-sized by share. This chain links TRBV13 with TRBJ1-2; 10 bases map to TRBD1. Germline V lookup: CDR1 PRHDT, CDR2 FYEKMQ (reference sequence). The CDR3 runs 13 residues. The V and J ends lost 5 bases and 7 bases, in that order; junction bases with no gene match: 4. CDR3 in DNA: TGTGCCAGCAGCACGCGGACAGGGGGTGGCTACACCTTC. Its protein is CASSTRTGGGYTF. The variable domain in full, completed from reference TRBV13 and TRBJ1-2, reads AAGVIQSPRHLIKEKRETATLKCYPIPRHDTVYWYQQGPGQDPQFLISFYEKMQSDKGSIPDRFSAQQFSDYHSELNMSSLELGDSALYFCASSTRTGGGYTFGSGTRLTVV.

This clonotype was seen more than once but under ten times. V gene TRBV6-2 or TRBV6-3 combines with J gene TRBJ2-7, with TRBD2 as a possible D gene (5 bases). Trimming removed 10 bases from V and 6 bases from J, with 16 bases in between. CDR3 length: 12 residues. Germline V gives CDR1 MNHEY, CDR2 SVGEGT. CDR3 bases: TGTGCCACCGAGACGGGAACCTGCGAGCAGTACTTC. Protein product: CATETGTCEQYF.

This clonotype was detected only a few times. The chain is built from TRBV19 and TRBJ2-1, with D hard to call. Per germline, CDR1 LNHDA and CDR2 SQIVND (reference sequence). V lost 4 bases and J 3 bases, leaving 7 bases between the germline ends. This CDR3 has 13 residues. CDR3: CASSTSYYNEQFF. The DNA of the CDR3 is TGTGCCAGTAGTACCTCCTACTACAATGAGCAGTTCTTC.

This clonotype was observed a handful of times. This sequence joins TRBV20-1 and TRBJ1-2; the D gene is possibly TRBD1 (6 bases). In germline, CDR1 is DFQATT, CDR2 SNEGSKA (reference sequence). V shed 6 bases and J shed 3 bases, with 20 bases lying between them. The CDR3 length is 15 residues. CDR3 nucleotides: TGCAGTGCCAGGGGTGGCAGGGAAGAGGACTATGGCTACACCTTC. Translating it yields CSARGGREEDYGYTF.

This clonotype was recorded many times. This chain links TRBV25-1 with TRBJ2-3; 10 bases are a match to TRBD2. The germline CDR1 and CDR2 sequences are MGHDK and SYGVNS. The CDR3 is made up of 15 amino acids. V was pared by 4 bases and J by 2 bases, with 3 bases of the junction left unmatched. CDR3 nucleotides: TGTGCCAGCAGTGGACTAGCGGGCCACACAGATACGCAGTATTTT. Residues: CASSGLAGHTDTQYF.

This clonotype appeared many times. The chain joins TRBV7-3 to TRBJ2-1; unclear D gene. Per the germline V gene, CDR1 is SGHTA and CDR2 is FQGTGA. There are 14 residues in the CDR3. V gave up 5 bases and J gave up 0 bases, with 8 bases separating them. The DNA of the CDR3 is TGTGCCAGCAGCCCTACCCACTCCTACAATGAGCAGTTCTTC. It translates to CASSPTHSYNEQFF.

This chain uses TRBV3-1 with TRBJ2-5; possibly TRBD2 for D (5 bases). The CDR3 length is 14 residues. Germline CDR1 is LGHDT and CDR2 is YNNKEL (reference sequence). The germline V and J ends were trimmed by 3 bases and 13 bases, with 21 bases remaining between them. CDR3 region: CASSQGDYTAPSYF. CDR3 nucleotides: TGTGCCAGCAGCCAGGGAGATTATACGGCACCTTCGTACTTC.

This clonotype has at least ten counts. The CDR3 loop is CATSDPGTYNEQFF. The CDR3 DNA follows: TGTGCCACCAGTGATCCCGGCACCTACAATGAGCAGTTCTTC. The chain recombines TRBV24-1 with TRBJ2-1; D gene ambiguous. The V gene lost 3 bases and the J gene lost 2 bases, with 7 bases spanning the gap. In germline, CDR1 is KGHDR, CDR2 SFDVKD. CDR3 size: 14 residues.

This clonotype was recorded at least ten times. The chain combines TRBV7-9 with TRBJ2-7, with D perhaps given as TRBD1 or TRBD2 (6 bases each). Germline V gene lookup returns CDR1 SEHNR and CDR2 FQNEAQ (reference sequence). With 5 bases removed from V and 2 bases from J, the gap between germline ends came to 10 bases. The CDR3 has 13 residues. The CDR3 reads CASSPGGAYEQYF. The DNA of the CDR3 is TGTGCCAGCAGCCCCGGGGGCGCCTACGAGCAGTACTTC.

The chain joins TRBV19 to TRBJ1-3, with D possibly being TRBD1 (6 bases). CDR3 length: 15 residues. The germline gives CDR1 LNHDA, CDR2 SQIVND (reference sequence). V lost 7 bases and J 7 bases, leaving 20 bases between the germline ends. The CDR3 sequence is CASTEGGSQGNTIYF. The CDR3 DNA follows: TGTGCCAGTACGGAGGGGGGAAGCCAAGGTAACACCATATATTTT. Full variable domain (remainder filled in from reference TRBV19 and TRBJ1-3): DGGITQSPKYLFRKEGQNVTLSCEQNLNHDAMYWYRQDPGQGLRLIYYSQIVNDFQKGDIAEGYSVSREKKESFPLTVTSAQKNPTAFYLCASTEGGSQGNTIYFGEGSWLTVV.

This clonotype was counted at least ten times. The V and J genes are TRBV30 and TRBJ2-3; tentative D call: TRBD2 (5 bases). Trimming shortened V by 1 base and J by 1 base, and 15 bases separated the two germline ends. The CDR3 is made up of 16 amino acids. CDR1 GTSNPN and CDR2 SVGIG come from the germline V gene (reference sequence). The CDR3 DNA reads TGTGCCTGGAGTGGCCTGTGGGAGATTGGCACAGATACGCAGTATTTT. Its protein product is CAWSGLWEIGTDTQYF.

In its sample, this clonotype was seen many times. This sequence joins TRBV20-1 and TRBJ2-5; D call uncertain. From germline, CDR1 is DFQATT and CDR2 SNEGSKA (reference sequence). The CDR3 spans 13 residues. Trimming cost V 5 bases and J 4 bases, with 14 bases left between them. CDR3 sequence reads: CSAFFDLRETQYF. CDR3 nucleotides: TGCAGTGCTTTCTTCGACCTCCGAGAGACCCAGTACTTC.

This clonotype was seen repeatedly, ten times or more. The gene calls are TRBV5-8 and TRBJ2-7; possibly TRBD2 for D (5 bases). Germline CDR1 is SGHTS and CDR2 is YDEGEE. Trimming stripped 4 bases from V and 7 bases from J, with 18 bases between. CDR3 size: 14 residues. The CDR3 bases are TGTGCCAGCAGCCAGCAAGATCCGGGCGGGGAGCAGTACTTC. Translation: CASSQQDPGGEQYF. Based on the CDR3 plus reference TRBV5-8 and TRBJ2-7, the full variable domain is EAGVTQSPTHLIKTRGQQATLRCSPISGHTSVYWYQQALGLGLQFLLWYDEGEERNRGNFPPRFSGRQFPNYSSELNVNALELEDSALYLCASSQQDPGGEQYFGPGTRLTVT.

Note on this clonotype: An end of the junction differs from the germline gene, which may be a read error. The V and J genes are TRBV5-4 and TRBJ2-5; D possibly corresponds to TRBD1 (6 bases). There are 15 residues in the CDR3. Germline V gene sequence: CDR1 SGHNT, CDR2 YYREEE (reference sequence). The CDR3: CANSFRQDNQETQYF. The DNA of the CDR3 is TGTGCCAACAGCTTTCGACAGGACAACCAAGAGACCCAGTACTTC.